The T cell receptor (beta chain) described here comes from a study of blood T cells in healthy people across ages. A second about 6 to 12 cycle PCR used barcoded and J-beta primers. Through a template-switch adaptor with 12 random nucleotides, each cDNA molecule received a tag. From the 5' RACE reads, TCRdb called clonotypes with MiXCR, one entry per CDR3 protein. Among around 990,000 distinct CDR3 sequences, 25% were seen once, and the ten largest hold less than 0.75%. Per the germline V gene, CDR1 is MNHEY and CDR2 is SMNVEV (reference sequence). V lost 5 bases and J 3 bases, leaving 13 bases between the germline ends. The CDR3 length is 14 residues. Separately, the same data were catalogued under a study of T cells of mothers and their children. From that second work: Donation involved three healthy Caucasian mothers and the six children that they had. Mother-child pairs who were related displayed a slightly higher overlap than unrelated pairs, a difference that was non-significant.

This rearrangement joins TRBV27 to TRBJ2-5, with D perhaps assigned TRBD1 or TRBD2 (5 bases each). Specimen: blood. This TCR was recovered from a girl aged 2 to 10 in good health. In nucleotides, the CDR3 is TGTGCCAGCAGTGACCGGGACGGCGAAGAGACCCAGTACTTC. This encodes CASSDRDGEETQYF.